The 7 T cell receptor beta chains below come from one sample, sequenced in a study of cytomegalovirus exposure and HLA in healthy donors. Researchers ran the PCR with 60 Vbeta and 13 Jbeta primers. Sequencing was performed with immunoSEQ multiplex PCR; in TCRdb, only in-frame clones are kept and a portion is missing. The data hold approximately 110,000 clones, with around three quarters observed a single time. The sample taken for sequencing was PBMCs. Every receptor here comes from a woman aged 18 to 35 in good health and CMV-seropositive.

In the case of this clone: Other DNA sequences in the sample encode the same CDR3. The chain uses TRBV6-5 and TRBJ2-1; TRBD2 might be the D (6 bases). Germline CDR1 and CDR2: MNHEY and SVGAGI. The CDR3 length is 12 residues. The V end lost 2 bases, the J end lost 7 bases, and 6 bases lay between the germline ends. DNA for the CDR3: TGTGCCAGCAGTTACGGGGGGAATGAGCAGTTCTTC. Protein product: CASSYGGNEQFF.

The chain joins TRBV10-1 to TRBJ2-2, with 7 positions matching TRBD1. Germline V CDR1 and CDR2: WNHNN, SYGVQD (reference sequence). The CDR3 has 14 residues. J gave up 3 bases and V 9 bases, and 7 bases lay outside the gene matches. The CDR3 DNA is TGCGCCAGTCCCAGGGGGAAGGACACCGGGGAGCTGTTTTTT. Residues: CASPRGKDTGELFF.

V usage is TRBV5-6 and J usage is TRBJ1-1; D is possibly TRBD1 (6 bases). This CDR3 contains 15 residues. Germline V gene sequence: CDR1 SGHDT, CDR2 YYEEEE. V was shortened by 0 bases and J by 11 bases, with 20 bases between the two germline ends. In DNA, the CDR3 is TGTGCCAGCAGCTTGGGACCTACAGGGTCCCTCGGGGCTTTCTTT. This encodes CASSLGPTGSLGAFF.

This clone was found once. The gene calls are TRBV5-1 and TRBJ1-5; possibly TRBD1 for D (6 bases). The CDR3 is 14 amino acids. Trimming took off 4 bases at V and 2 bases at J, with 10 bases between the two ends. Germline CDR1 SGHRS, CDR2 YFSETQ. DNA of the CDR3: TGCGCCAGCAGCCGGGCAGGGGGCAATCAGCCCCAGCATTTT. It codes for CASSRAGGNQPQHF.

The gene calls are TRBV10-2 and TRBJ2-7; D is perhaps TRBD2 (5 bases). This CDR3 has 15 residues. V was shortened by 11 bases and J by 5 bases, with 25 bases between the two germline ends. Germline V gene sequence: CDR1 WSHSY, CDR2 SAAADI. CDR3 bases: TGCGCCGTACAACCGGGGTTCAGCGATAGCGACGAGCAGTACTTC. The encoded protein is CAVQPGFSDSDEQYF.

The CDR3 loop reads CASSLRLAGRWEQFF. In DNA form, the CDR3 reads TGCGCCAGCAGCTTGCGGCTAGCGGGGCGTTGGGAGCAGTTCTTC. This rearrangement joins TRBV5-1 to TRBJ2-1; the match to TRBD2 covers 9 bases. There are 15 residues in the CDR3. V shed 1 base and J 10 bases; nucleotides not matched to a gene: 9. CDR1 and CDR2 from the germline V gene are SGHRS and YFSETQ.

This clone has just one count. The genes are TRBV5-1 and TRBJ2-7; 10 positions agree with TRBD2. CDR1 is SGHRS, CDR2 YFSETQ, per germline. The CDR3 is made up of 15 amino acids. V dropped 6 bases and J dropped 2; count of bases not matched to a gene: 8. The CDR3 loop reads CASKVEAGGPYEQYF. CDR3 DNA: TGCGCCAGCAAGGTCGAAGCGGGAGGGCCCTACGAGCAGTACTTC. The variable domain in full, with the rest retrieved from reference TRBV5-1 and TRBJ2-7, is KAGVTQTPRYLIKTRGQQVTLSCSPISGHRSVSWYQQTPGQGLQFLFEYFSETQRNKGNFPGRFSGRQFSNSRSEMNVSTLELGDSALYLCASKVEAGGPYEQYFGPGTRLTVT.